This is a list of T cell receptor beta chains from one sample in a study of identifying expanded T cells in peripheral blood. The table came from immunoSEQ multiplex PCR; TCRdb's copy has only in-frame clones and leaves some out. The sample holds about 100,000 clones, about 90% seen once. Sequenced: blood. The source of these receptors is a person between 18 and 75 years old in good health. Each CDR3 is given with its conserved first and last residue. Fields, in order: clone size, D gene, J gene, V gene, CDR3 DNA, CDR3 protein. D genes are given only for firm matches. Expanded clones get a size class; other rows say once, few or many, or leave the size out.

>-|-|TRBJ1-1|TRBV5-1
TGCGCCAGCAGCTTGACACAGCCTAACACTGAAGCTTTCTTT
CASSLTQPNTEAFF
>-|-|TRBJ2-1|TRBV7-3
TGTGCCAGCAGCCCCGGGGTTAGGGTATCCCACAATGAGCAGTTCTTC
CASSPGVRVSHNEQFF
>-|TRBD1|TRBJ1-2|TRBV7-2
TGTGCCAGCAGCCTGACAGGGGGCGGAAAGGGCTACACCTTC
CASSLTGGGKGYTF
>once|TRBD1|TRBJ2-5|TRBV25-1
TGTGCCAGCAGTGAATCCCCGACAGGGTGGGAAGAGACCCAGTACTTC
CASSESPTGWEETQYF
>-|-|TRBJ1-2|TRBV19
TGTGCCAGCGAAGATAGCGCAGGTGGTGGCTACACCTTC
CASEDSAGGGYTF
>once|TRBD2|TRBJ2-1|TRBV4-3
TGCGCCAGCAGCCAGGGACCGGGACTAAGCTCCTACAATGAGCAGTTCTTC
CASSQGPGLSSYNEQFF
>-|TRBD1|TRBJ1-6|TRBV4-1
TGCGCCAGCAGCCAAGGGACAGGGGGCCCCGGGTCACCCCTCCACTTT
CASSQGTGGPGSPLHF
>-|TRBD1|TRBJ1-1|TRBV7-6
TGTGCCAGCAGCAGGGGGCAGGGGGCGACTGAAGCTTTCTTT
CASSRGQGATEAFF
>-|TRBD2|TRBJ2-5|TRBV12-5
TGTGCTAGTGGTTTGGTAGTGGGGATCGGACTAGCGGATCATGGGGCCCAGTACTTC
CASGLVVGIGLADHGAQYF
>-|-|TRBJ2-1|TRBV11-2
TGTGCCAGCAGCTCTCCGAGTGGCGATGAGCAGTTCTTC
CASSSPSGDEQFF
>-|TRBD1|TRBJ2-7|TRBV5-6
TGTGCCAGCAGCACTGGGACAGGGGGCTACGAGCAGTACTTC
CASSTGTGGYEQYF
>-|-|TRBJ1-1|TRBV7-9
TGTGCCAGCAGCTTAGCGGGAGCAGGGCCAGATGAAGCTTTCTTT
CASSLAGAGPDEAFF
>-|TRBD1|TRBJ2-7|TRBV30
TGTGCCTGGAGTTCCACAGGGGGGTTCCGCTCCTTC
CAWSSTGGFRSF
>-|-|TRBJ1-4|TRBV30
TGTGCCTGGAGTGTAGGACAGAAGAATGAAAAACTGTTTTTT
CAWSVGQKNEKLFF
>-|-|TRBJ1-1|TRBV5-4
TGTGCCAGCAGCTCCCTGTATGAAGCTTTCTTT
CASSSLYEAFF
>-|-|TRBJ2-1|TRBV2
TGTGCCAGCAGTGGGGCGCGGGTGGGTGAGCAGTTCTTC
CASSGARVGEQFF
>-|-|TRBJ2-1|TRBV7-6
TGTGCCAGCAAAGCGCTTGGAGCGGAACGGGACAATGAGCAGTTCTTC
CASKALGAERDNEQFF
>-|TRBD1|TRBJ2-7|TRBV27
TGTGCCAGCAGTTCACAGGGGGCCGACTCCTACGAGCAGTACTTC
CASSSQGADSYEQYF
>-|-|TRBJ2-7|TRBV7-8
TGTGCCAGCAGCTTAGGGGTATACGAGCAGTACTTC
CASSLGVYEQYF
>once|TRBD1|TRBJ2-2|TRBV5-8
TGTGCCAGCAGCGTTAGGACAGGGATGGCCGGGGAGCTGTTTTTT
CASSVRTGMAGELFF
>once|-|TRBJ2-7|TRBV19
TGTGCCAGTAGCCCCGTTGGGGGGCTAGTTTCCTACGAGCAGTACTTC
CASSPVGGLVSYEQYF
>-|-|TRBJ1-6|TRBV4-1
TGCGCCAGCAGCCAAGACAGGGGTCGGGCCTATTCACCCCTCCACTTT
CASSQDRGRAYSPLHF
>-|TRBD2|TRBJ2-5|TRBV14
TGTGCCAGCAGTCCTTGGGCTAGCGGGAGGGCAAGAGAGACCCAGTACTTC
CASSPWASGRARETQYF
>-|-|TRBJ1-1|TRBV5-5
TGTGCCAGCAGCGCAGGGACGGGATTTGAAGCTTTCTTT
CASSAGTGFEAFF
>-|-|TRBJ2-5|TRBV19
TGTGCCAGTAGTACACTAGTTTCTGAGACCCAGTACTTC
CASSTLVSETQYF
>-|TRBD1|TRBJ2-1|TRBV5-1
TGCGCCAGCAGACCGGGACAGCCCACTAATGAGCAGTTCTTC
CASRPGQPTNEQFF
>-|TRBD2|TRBJ2-2|TRBV7-3
TGTGCCAGCAGAGAGAATAGCGGGACCACCGGGGAGCTGTTTTTT
CASRENSGTTGELFF
>-|-|TRBJ2-1|TRBV19
TGTGCCAGTAGTATAGGGCAGGGGCTCAATGAGCAGTTCTTC
CASSIGQGLNEQFF
>-|-|TRBJ2-1|TRBV4-1
TGCGCCAGCAGCCAAACTACCTCCTACAATGAGCAGTTCTTC
CASSQTTSYNEQFF
>-|-|TRBJ1-5|TRBV12-5
TGTGCTAGTGGGCCCGGCCAGGAGAATCAGCCCCAGCATTTT
CASGPGQENQPQHF
>-|-|TRBJ2-6|TRBV7-9
TGTGCCAGCAGCTGGACCTCGGGGGCTGGGGCCAACGTCCTGACTTTC
CASSWTSGAGANVLTF
>-|-|TRBJ2-2|TRBV19
TGTGCCAGTAGTATAGGTTCAACGAACACCGGGGAGCTGTTTTTT
CASSIGSTNTGELFF
>-|TRBD1|TRBJ1-1|TRBV4-1
TGCGCCAGCAGCCAAGAGACAGGGGGAGTTTCTGAAGCTTTCTTT
CASSQETGGVSEAFF
>once|-|TRBJ1-2|TRBV29-1
TGCAGCGTTGAAACCACTTCAGCTTCTGGCTACACCTTC
CSVETTSASGYTF
>-|TRBD1|TRBJ2-3|TRBV7-3
TGTGCCAGCAGCTTAACGGGACAGGGCACAGATACGCAGTATTTT
CASSLTGQGTDTQYF
>-|TRBD1|TRBJ1-2|TRBV4-1
TGCGCCAGCAGCCAAGTACCGTCTACAGGGGGCAGTGGCTACACCTTC
CASSQVPSTGGSGYTF
>-|-|TRBJ1-4|TRBV28
TGTGCCAGCAGTTTAGGCGTAGGGTATAATGAAAAACTGTTTTTT
CASSLGVGYNEKLFF
>once|-|TRBJ1-1|TRBV19
TGTGCCAGTAGTATCGGGGTAGACACTGAAGCTTTCTTT
CASSIGVDTEAFF
>once|-|TRBJ1-2|TRBV6-6
TGTGCCAGCAGTTACTCCCCCGGACGGAGGGATTATGGCTACACCTTC
CASSYSPGRRDYGYTF
>-|-|TRBJ2-7|TRBV18
TGTGCCAGCTCACCACAAGACTTGGACGAGCAGTACTTC
CASSPQDLDEQYF
>-|TRBD2|TRBJ2-5|TRBV6-1
TGTGCCAGCAGTGAAGTGAGGTTAGCGGGGGGTGGACGAGAGACCCAGTACTTC
CASSEVRLAGGGRETQYF
>-|-|TRBJ2-6|TRBV13
TGTGCCAGCAGCTCCGCCGTGGAGGGAATTGAGTCTGGGGCCAACGTCCTGACTTTC
CASSSAVEGIESGANVLTF
>-|-|TRBJ1-1|TRBV9
TGTGCCAGCAGCGTAGGAGGTCAGGGGTACACTGAAGCTTTCTTT
CASSVGGQGYTEAFF
>-|-|TRBJ2-1|TRBV7-2
TGTGCCAGCAGCCAATCCAGGGAATACAATGAGCAGTTCTTC
CASSQSREYNEQFF
>-|TRBD2|TRBJ2-1|TRBV7-2
TGTGCCAGCACCCTCTGGGGGGGCTCCTACAATGAGCAGTTCTTC
CASTLWGGSYNEQFF